Listed below are T cell receptor beta chains from one sample, sequenced in a study of OX40 agonist ivuxolimab in advanced cancers. Only in-frame clones appear in the TCRdb table, and some are missing; sequencing was by immunoSEQ multiplex PCR. Altogether around 26,000 clones are present, over 75% being singletons, with the ten largest covering nearly 50%. This specimen consisted of CD4+ or CD8+ T cells sorted from blood, obtained in a trial of the OX40 agonist ivuxolimab. Every receptor here comes from an adult with an advanced solid tumor such as melanoma, head and neck, liver or kidney cancer. Each CDR3 is given with its conserved first and last residue. The D gene is left open where the match is weak. Clone size is given for some rows only: seen once, a few or many times, or a class if the clone is expanded.

clone_size: NA; d_call: TRBD2; v_call: TRBV5-4; j_call: TRBJ2-7; cdr3_length: 15; cdr3_aa: CASSLWLAGVYEQYF; cdr3_nt: TGTGCCAGCAGCTTGTGGCTAGCGGGGGTCTACGAGCAGTACTTC
clone_size: NA; d_call: NA; v_call: TRBV28; j_call: TRBJ2-5; cdr3_length: 15; cdr3_aa: CASSTPGTHQETQYF; cdr3_nt: TGTGCCAGCAGTACACCCGGGACACACCAAGAGACCCAGTACTTC
clone_size: NA; d_call: TRBD1; v_call: TRBV19; j_call: TRBJ2-2; cdr3_length: 15; cdr3_aa: CASRPGQGNTGELFF; cdr3_nt: TGTGCCAGCAGGCCGGGACAGGGGAACACCGGGGAGCTGTTTTTT
clone_size: NA; d_call: NA; v_call: TRBV28; j_call: TRBJ1-5; cdr3_length: 14; cdr3_aa: CASSLPVGNQPQHF; cdr3_nt: TGTGCCAGCAGTTTACCCGTGGGAAACCAGCCCCAGCATTTT
clone_size: NA; d_call: TRBD1; v_call: TRBV29-1; j_call: TRBJ1-1; cdr3_length: 12; cdr3_aa: CSTPGQGAEAFF; cdr3_nt: TGCAGCACTCCGGGACAGGGAGCAGAAGCTTTCTTT
clone_size: NA; d_call: NA; v_call: TRBV10-3; j_call: TRBJ2-2; cdr3_length: 14; cdr3_aa: CAISGTDYTGELFF; cdr3_nt: TGTGCCATCAGCGGGACTGACTACACCGGGGAGCTGTTTTTT
clone_size: NA; d_call: TRBD2; v_call: TRBV7-9; j_call: TRBJ2-3; cdr3_length: 16; cdr3_aa: CASSLAPRGDTDTQYF; cdr3_nt: TGTGCCAGCAGCTTAGCTCCGCGGGGGGACACAGATACGCAGTATTTT
clone_size: NA; d_call: NA; v_call: TRBV28; j_call: TRBJ1-1; cdr3_length: 14; cdr3_aa: CASSLHRVGTEAFF; cdr3_nt: TGTGCCAGCAGTTTACACAGGGTTGGCACTGAAGCTTTCTTT
clone_size: NA; d_call: TRBD2; v_call: TRBV7-2; j_call: TRBJ2-4; cdr3_length: 17; cdr3_aa: CASSYPGLALAKNIQYF; cdr3_nt: TGTGCCAGCAGCTATCCGGGACTAGCACTAGCCAAAAACATTCAGTACTTC
clone_size: NA; d_call: NA; v_call: TRBV5-1; j_call: TRBJ2-7; cdr3_length: 12; cdr3_aa: CASSLLAYEQYF; cdr3_nt: TGCGCCAGCAGCTTGCTGGCCTACGAGCAGTACTTC
clone_size: NA; d_call: NA; v_call: TRBV4-3; j_call: TRBJ1-2; cdr3_length: 15; cdr3_aa: CASSQGFGQTYGYTF; cdr3_nt: TGCGCCAGCAGCCAAGGTTTTGGACAGACCTATGGCTACACCTTC
clone_size: NA; d_call: NA; v_call: TRBV19; j_call: TRBJ1-2; cdr3_length: 15; cdr3_aa: CASSIVVGNGAGYTF; cdr3_nt: TGTGCCAGTAGTATAGTGGTAGGCAACGGCGCTGGCTACACCTTC
clone_size: NA; d_call: NA; v_call: TRBV5-4; j_call: TRBJ1-3; cdr3_length: 16; cdr3_aa: CASSLGLPPEGNTIYF; cdr3_nt: TGTGCCAGCAGCTTAGGTCTCCCCCCAGAAGGAAACACCATATATTTT
clone_size: NA; d_call: TRBD2; v_call: TRBV27; j_call: TRBJ2-3; cdr3_length: 16; cdr3_aa: CASSTAGEPRADTQYF; cdr3_nt: TGTGCCAGCAGTACAGCGGGAGAGCCCCGTGCAGATACGCAGTATTTT
clone_size: NA; d_call: NA; v_call: TRBV7-1; j_call: TRBJ2-7; cdr3_length: 12; cdr3_aa: CASSLGPHEQYF; cdr3_nt: TGTGCCAGCAGCTTAGGACCCCACGAGCAGTACTTC
clone_size: NA; d_call: TRBD1; v_call: TRBV4-1; j_call: TRBJ2-7; cdr3_length: 16; cdr3_aa: CASSQGQGLLEAGQYF; cdr3_nt: TGCGCCAGCAGCCAGGGACAGGGGCTACTCGAGGCGGGGCAGTACTTC
clone_size: NA; d_call: NA; v_call: TRBV7-9; j_call: TRBJ2-7; cdr3_length: 15; cdr3_aa: CASSFYPDISYEQYF; cdr3_nt: TGTGCCAGCAGCTTCTACCCGGACATCTCCTACGAGCAGTACTTC
clone_size: NA; d_call: TRBD1; v_call: TRBV27; j_call: TRBJ2-3; cdr3_length: 18; cdr3_aa: CASSLSFSGTVHTDTQYF; cdr3_nt: TGTGCCAGCAGTTTATCCTTTTCCGGGACAGTACACACAGATACGCAGTATTTT
clone_size: NA; d_call: NA; v_call: TRBV14; j_call: TRBJ2-7; cdr3_length: 13; cdr3_aa: CASSPPGSYEQYF; cdr3_nt: TGTGCCAGCAGCCCACCTGGGAGCTACGAGCAGTACTTC
clone_size: NA; d_call: NA; v_call: TRBV10-3; j_call: TRBJ1-2; cdr3_length: 15; cdr3_aa: CAISQPQGANYGYTF; cdr3_nt: TGTGCCATCAGCCAACCTCAGGGTGCTAACTATGGCTACACCTTC
clone_size: once; d_call: NA; v_call: TRBV11-2; j_call: TRBJ2-4; cdr3_length: 16; cdr3_aa: CASSLALGEAKNIQYF; cdr3_nt: TGTGCCAGCAGCTTAGCGTTGGGGGAAGCCAAAAACATTCAGTACTTC
clone_size: NA; d_call: NA; v_call: TRBV4-1; j_call: TRBJ1-1; cdr3_length: 13; cdr3_aa: CASSSTGATEAFF; cdr3_nt: TGCGCCAGCAGCTCAACTGGAGCCACTGAAGCTTTCTTT
clone_size: NA; d_call: NA; v_call: TRBV2; j_call: TRBJ1-1; cdr3_length: 10; cdr3_aa: CASTGTVLGF; cdr3_nt: TGTGCCAGCACCGGGACCGTGCTAGGGTTT
clone_size: few; d_call: NA; v_call: TRBV2; j_call: TRBJ1-4; cdr3_length: 11; cdr3_aa: CASTPEEKLFF; cdr3_nt: TGTGCCAGCACCCCGGAGGAAAAACTGTTTTTT
clone_size: NA; d_call: TRBD1; v_call: TRBV29-1; j_call: TRBJ1-2; cdr3_length: 18; cdr3_aa: CSVATGGQGSAPDYGYTF; cdr3_nt: TGCAGCGTTGCCACAGGGGGACAGGGGTCCGCGCCCGACTATGGCTACACCTTC
clone_size: NA; d_call: NA; v_call: TRBV7-3; j_call: TRBJ1-1; cdr3_length: 14; cdr3_aa: CASSLGQGHTEAFF; cdr3_nt: TGTGCCAGCAGCTTAGGGCAGGGTCACACTGAAGCTTTCTTT
clone_size: NA; d_call: NA; v_call: TRBV28; j_call: TRBJ1-5; cdr3_length: 14; cdr3_aa: CASSLPGTAQPQHF; cdr3_nt: TGTGCCAGCAGTTTGCCGGGAACAGCTCAGCCCCAGCATTTT
clone_size: NA; d_call: NA; v_call: TRBV7-9; j_call: TRBJ2-5; cdr3_length: 14; cdr3_aa: CASSVGSNQETQYF; cdr3_nt: TGTGCCAGCAGTGTTGGAAGCAACCAAGAGACCCAGTACTTC
clone_size: NA; d_call: TRBD1; v_call: TRBV5-5; j_call: TRBJ1-1; cdr3_length: 16; cdr3_aa: CASSPPGQGATREAFF; cdr3_nt: TGTGCCAGCAGCCCGCCGGGACAGGGCGCTACAAGGGAAGCTTTCTTT
clone_size: NA; d_call: TRBD2; v_call: TRBV6-1; j_call: TRBJ2-2; cdr3_length: 15; cdr3_aa: CASSPTSGGAGELFF; cdr3_nt: TGTGCCAGCAGCCCCACTAGCGGGGGGGCCGGGGAGCTGTTTTTT
clone_size: NA; d_call: TRBD2; v_call: TRBV7-3; j_call: TRBJ2-2; cdr3_length: 15; cdr3_aa: CASSLGVAGTGELFF; cdr3_nt: TGTGCCAGCAGCCTCGGGGTAGCGGGGACCGGGGAGCTGTTTTTT
clone_size: NA; d_call: TRBD2; v_call: TRBV2; j_call: TRBJ2-1; cdr3_length: 14; cdr3_aa: CASSSTSGYNEQFF; cdr3_nt: TGTGCCAGCAGTAGCACTAGCGGATACAATGAGCAGTTCTTC
clone_size: NA; d_call: NA; v_call: TRBV9; j_call: TRBJ1-3; cdr3_length: 16; cdr3_aa: CASSAWDLSPGNTIYF; cdr3_nt: TGTGCCAGCAGCGCATGGGACCTAAGTCCTGGAAACACCATATATTTT
clone_size: NA; d_call: NA; v_call: TRBV28; j_call: TRBJ2-5; cdr3_length: 17; cdr3_aa: CASSLEPGRKYQETQYF; cdr3_nt: TGTGCCAGCAGTCTCGAGCCCGGACGGAAGTACCAAGAGACCCAGTACTTC
clone_size: NA; d_call: NA; v_call: TRBV28; j_call: TRBJ2-6; cdr3_length: 16; cdr3_aa: CASSPLQVSGANVLTF; cdr3_nt: TGTGCCAGCAGCCCCTTACAGGTCTCTGGGGCCAACGTCCTGACTTTC
clone_size: NA; d_call: NA; v_call: TRBV27; j_call: TRBJ2-1; cdr3_length: 15; cdr3_aa: CASSLSQGWNNEQFF; cdr3_nt: TGTGCCAGCAGTTTATCGCAGGGGTGGAACAATGAGCAGTTCTTC
clone_size: NA; d_call: TRBD1; v_call: TRBV2; j_call: TRBJ2-1; cdr3_length: 15; cdr3_aa: CATISGDRGGNEQFF; cdr3_nt: TGTGCCACCATCTCGGGGGACAGGGGTGGAAATGAGCAGTTCTTC
clone_size: NA; d_call: NA; v_call: TRBV2; j_call: TRBJ1-4; cdr3_length: 15; cdr3_aa: CASSERAATNEKLFF; cdr3_nt: TGTGCCAGCAGTGAAAGGGCAGCAACTAATGAAAAACTGTTTTTT
clone_size: few; d_call: TRBD2; v_call: TRBV7-9; j_call: TRBJ2-3; cdr3_length: 17; cdr3_aa: CASSLLASGDGTDTQYF; cdr3_nt: TGTGCCAGCAGCTTACTTGCTAGCGGGGACGGCACAGATACGCAGTATTTT
clone_size: NA; d_call: NA; v_call: TRBV4-1; j_call: TRBJ1-1; cdr3_length: 13; cdr3_aa: CASKRGEDTEAFF; cdr3_nt: TGCGCCAGCAAACGGGGGGAGGACACTGAAGCTTTCTTT
clone_size: NA; d_call: NA; v_call: TRBV11-1; j_call: TRBJ1-6; cdr3_length: 19; cdr3_aa: CASSFFGGPGTNYNSPLHF; cdr3_nt: TGTGCCAGCAGCTTTTTCGGCGGCCCAGGGACCAACTATAATTCACCCCTCCACTTT
clone_size: few; d_call: NA; v_call: TRBV4-1; j_call: TRBJ1-5; cdr3_length: 15; cdr3_aa: CASSQDHSSNQPQHF; cdr3_nt: TGCGCCAGCAGCCAAGATCACAGTTCCAATCAGCCCCAGCATTTT
clone_size: once; d_call: NA; v_call: TRBV7-2; j_call: TRBJ2-3; cdr3_length: 11; cdr3_aa: CASSYTDTQYF; cdr3_nt: TGTGCCAGCAGCTACACAGATACGCAGTATTTT
clone_size: NA; d_call: NA; v_call: TRBV28; j_call: TRBJ1-3; cdr3_length: 13; cdr3_aa: CASSLLAGNTIYF; cdr3_nt: TGTGCCAGCAGTTTATTGGCTGGAAACACCATATATTTT
clone_size: NA; d_call: NA; v_call: TRBV7-2; j_call: TRBJ2-2; cdr3_length: 13; cdr3_aa: CASSLGSTGELFF; cdr3_nt: TGTGCCAGCAGCTTAGGTAGCACCGGGGAGCTGTTTTTT
clone_size: NA; d_call: NA; v_call: TRBV6-5; j_call: TRBJ1-2; cdr3_length: 13; cdr3_aa: CASSYSTEWGYTF; cdr3_nt: TGTGCCAGCAGTTACTCGACAGAATGGGGCTACACCTTC
clone_size: NA; d_call: NA; v_call: TRBV27; j_call: TRBJ2-2; cdr3_length: 14; cdr3_aa: CASRTQGKAGELFF; cdr3_nt: TGTGCCAGCAGGACTCAGGGGAAAGCCGGGGAGCTGTTTTTT
clone_size: NA; d_call: NA; v_call: TRBV7-8; j_call: TRBJ2-2; cdr3_length: 18; cdr3_aa: CASSLARGTDFWTGELFF; cdr3_nt: TGTGCCAGCAGCTTAGCAAGGGGGACGGATTTTTGGACCGGGGAGCTGTTTTTT
clone_size: NA; d_call: TRBD2; v_call: TRBV30; j_call: TRBJ2-1; cdr3_length: 14; cdr3_aa: CAWMGGGAPNEQFF; cdr3_nt: TGTGCCTGGATGGGCGGGGGGGCCCCAAATGAGCAGTTCTTC
clone_size: many; d_call: NA; v_call: TRBV5-2; j_call: TRBJ1-6; cdr3_length: 14; cdr3_aa: CASSLARDNSPLHF; cdr3_nt: TGTGCCAGCAGCTTAGCGCGGGACAATTCACCCCTCCACTTT
clone_size: NA; d_call: NA; v_call: TRBV4-3; j_call: TRBJ2-7; cdr3_length: 16; cdr3_aa: CASSQDPDAGTYEQYF; cdr3_nt: TGCGCCAGCAGCCAAGACCCCGATGCTGGAACCTACGAGCAGTACTTC
clone_size: NA; d_call: NA; v_call: TRBV4-1; j_call: TRBJ1-2; cdr3_length: 15; cdr3_aa: CASSPLAVANYGYTF; cdr3_nt: TGCGCCAGCAGCCCTCTAGCGGTCGCTAACTATGGCTACACCTTC
clone_size: NA; d_call: NA; v_call: TRBV6-6; j_call: TRBJ2-2; cdr3_length: 15; cdr3_aa: CASSYTGSNTGELFF; cdr3_nt: TGTGCCAGCAGTTACACCGGCTCGAACACCGGGGAGCTGTTTTTT